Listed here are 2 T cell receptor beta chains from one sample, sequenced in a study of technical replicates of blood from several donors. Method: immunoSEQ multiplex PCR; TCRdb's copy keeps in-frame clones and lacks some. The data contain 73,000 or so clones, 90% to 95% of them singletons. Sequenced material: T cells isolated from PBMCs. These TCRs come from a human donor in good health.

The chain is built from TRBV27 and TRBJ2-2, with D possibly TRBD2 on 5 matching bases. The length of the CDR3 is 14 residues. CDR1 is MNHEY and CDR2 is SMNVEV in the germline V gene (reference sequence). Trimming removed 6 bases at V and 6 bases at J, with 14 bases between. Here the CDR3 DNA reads TGTGCCAGCAGCTCGTGGGAGAGGGCCGGGGAGCTGTTTTTT. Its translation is CASSSWERAGELFF.

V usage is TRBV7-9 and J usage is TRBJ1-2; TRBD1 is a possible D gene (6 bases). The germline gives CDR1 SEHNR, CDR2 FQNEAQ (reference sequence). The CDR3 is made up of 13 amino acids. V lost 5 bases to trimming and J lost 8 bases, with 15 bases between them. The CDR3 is CASSLRQAEGYTF. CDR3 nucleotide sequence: TGTGCCAGCAGCCTAAGACAGGCGGAGGGCTACACCTTC.